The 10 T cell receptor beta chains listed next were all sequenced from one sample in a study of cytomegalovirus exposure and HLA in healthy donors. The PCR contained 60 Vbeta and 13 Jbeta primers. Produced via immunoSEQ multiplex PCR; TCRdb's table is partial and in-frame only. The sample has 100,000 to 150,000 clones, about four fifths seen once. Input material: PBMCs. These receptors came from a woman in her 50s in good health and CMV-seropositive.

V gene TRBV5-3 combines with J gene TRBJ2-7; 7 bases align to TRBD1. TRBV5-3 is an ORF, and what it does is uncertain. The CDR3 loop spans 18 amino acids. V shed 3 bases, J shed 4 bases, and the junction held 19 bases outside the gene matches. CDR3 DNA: TGTGCCAGAAGCTGGGGACAGCCTAGCCCGTGCCCGAGATACGAGCAGTACTTC. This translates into CARSWGQPSPCPRYEQYF.

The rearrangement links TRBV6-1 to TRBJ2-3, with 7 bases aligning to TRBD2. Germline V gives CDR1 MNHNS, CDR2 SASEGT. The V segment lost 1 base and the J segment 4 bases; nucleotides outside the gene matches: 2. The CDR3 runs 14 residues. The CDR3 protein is CASSEGGRADTQYF. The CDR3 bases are TGTGCCAGCAGTGAAGGCGGGAGAGCAGATACGCAGTATTTT.

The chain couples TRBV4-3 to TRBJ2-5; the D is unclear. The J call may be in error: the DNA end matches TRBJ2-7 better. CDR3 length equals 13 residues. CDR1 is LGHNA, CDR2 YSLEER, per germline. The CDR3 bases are TGCGCCAGCAGCCAACAGGAATCCTACGAGCAGTACTTC. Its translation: CASSQQESYEQYF.

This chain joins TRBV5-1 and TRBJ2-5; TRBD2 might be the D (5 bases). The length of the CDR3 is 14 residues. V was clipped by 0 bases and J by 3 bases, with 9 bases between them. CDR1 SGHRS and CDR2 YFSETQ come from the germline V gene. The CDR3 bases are TGCGCCAGCAGCTTGGGCCCGGAGGAAGAGACCCAGTACTTC. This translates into CASSLGPEEETQYF.

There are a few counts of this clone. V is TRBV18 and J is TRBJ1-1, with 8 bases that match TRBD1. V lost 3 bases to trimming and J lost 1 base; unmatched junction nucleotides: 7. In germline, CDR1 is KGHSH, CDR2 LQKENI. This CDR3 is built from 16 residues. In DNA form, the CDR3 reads TGTGCCAGCTCACCGCCTCATGGACAGGGGAACACTGAAGCTTTCTTT. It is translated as CASSPPHGQGNTEAFF.

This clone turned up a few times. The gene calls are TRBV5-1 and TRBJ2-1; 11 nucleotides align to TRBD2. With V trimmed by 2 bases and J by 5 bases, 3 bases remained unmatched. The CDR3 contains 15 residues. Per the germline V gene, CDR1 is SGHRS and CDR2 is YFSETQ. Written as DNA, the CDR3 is TGCGCCAGCAGCTTACTAGCGGGAGCCGACAATGAGCAGTTCTTC. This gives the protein CASSLLAGADNEQFF.

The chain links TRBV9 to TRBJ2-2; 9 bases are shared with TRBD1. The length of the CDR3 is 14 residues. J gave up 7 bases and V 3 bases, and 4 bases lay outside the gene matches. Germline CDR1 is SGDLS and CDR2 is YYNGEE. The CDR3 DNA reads TGTGCCAGCAGCGATACAGGGGGCGGCGGGGAGCTGTTTTTT. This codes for CASSDTGGGGELFF.

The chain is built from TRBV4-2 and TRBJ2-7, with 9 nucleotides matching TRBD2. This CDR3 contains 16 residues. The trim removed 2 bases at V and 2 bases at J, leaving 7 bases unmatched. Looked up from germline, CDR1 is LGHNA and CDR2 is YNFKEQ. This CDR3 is CASSQPSAGGAYEQYF. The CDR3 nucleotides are TGTGCCAGCAGCCAACCTTCAGCGGGGGGAGCCTACGAGCAGTACTTC.

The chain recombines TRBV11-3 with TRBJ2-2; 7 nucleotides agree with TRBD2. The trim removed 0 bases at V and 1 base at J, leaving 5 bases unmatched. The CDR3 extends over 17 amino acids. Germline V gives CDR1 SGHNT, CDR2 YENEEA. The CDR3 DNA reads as TGTGCCAGCAGCTTAGATCGCGGGGGAGGGAACACCGGGGAGCTGTTTTTT. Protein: CASSLDRGGGNTGELFF. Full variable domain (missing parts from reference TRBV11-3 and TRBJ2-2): EAGVVQSPRYKIIEKKQPVAFWCNPISGHNTLYWYLQNLGQGPELLIRYENEEAVDDSQLPKDRFSAERLKGVDSTLKIQPAELGDSAVYLCASSLDRGGGNTGELFFGEGSRLTVL.

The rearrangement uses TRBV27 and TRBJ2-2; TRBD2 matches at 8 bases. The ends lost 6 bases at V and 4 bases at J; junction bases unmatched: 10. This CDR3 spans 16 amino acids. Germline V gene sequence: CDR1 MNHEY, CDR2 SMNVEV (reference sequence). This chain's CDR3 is CASRNGGALRTGELFF. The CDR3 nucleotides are TGTGCCAGCAGGAACGGGGGGGCGCTGCGCACCGGGGAGCTGTTTTTT.